The next 27 T cell receptor beta chains were all read from a single sample in a study of T cells in localized non-small cell lung cancer. The assay was immunoSEQ multiplex PCR, and TCRdb's table has in-frame clones only and misses some. The repertoire holds some 82,000 clones, with about three quarters as singletons. This specimen consisted of PBMCs, obtained before any cancer treatment. These receptors originate from a man aged 35 to 70 with stage II squamous cell lung carcinoma.

V gene TRBV6-1 combines with J gene TRBJ2-5; the match to TRBD1 covers 8 bases. The trim removed 7 bases at V and 5 bases at J, leaving 12 bases unmatched. This CDR3 is 15 amino acids long. Germline values: CDR1 MNHNS, CDR2 SASEGT. The CDR3 spells CASTIDQGAWETQYF. Written as DNA, the CDR3 is TGTGCCAGCACTATAGATCAGGGGGCTTGGGAGACCCAGTACTTC.

A few counts support this clone. The chain joins TRBV28 to TRBJ1-4, with D unresolved. Trimming left V 2 bases short and J 6 bases short, with 10 bases between. This CDR3 region has 14 residues. Germline V CDR1 and CDR2: MDHEN, SYDVKM. CDR3 DNA sequence: TGTGCCAGCAGTTTAGGGCTGCGGGATGAAAAACTGTTTTTT. Translation: CASSLGLRDEKLFF.

The chain links TRBV4-1 to TRBJ2-7; TRBD2 is a possible D gene (7 bases). This CDR3 spans 14 amino acids. V gave up 5 bases and J gave up 2 bases, with 13 bases separating them. Per germline, CDR1 MGHRA and CDR2 YSYEKL. CDR3 DNA: TGCGCCAGCAGCTCGGGGGCGGGGGCCTACGAGCAGTACTTC. It is translated as CASSSGAGAYEQYF.

The chain carries TRBV6-5 and TRBJ2-2; no reliable D call. The CDR3 totals 13 residues. The V end was cut by 3 bases, the J end by 5 bases, with 7 bases between. Germline CDR1 reads MNHEY; CDR2 reads SVGAGI. This CDR3 is CASSYLQTGELFF. The CDR3 DNA reads as TGTGCCAGCAGTTATCTCCAGACCGGGGAGCTGTTTTTT.

The chain has TRBV7-2 and TRBJ1-2, with a possible D match to TRBD1 (5 bases). The CDR3 contains 16 residues. The germline CDR1 and CDR2 sequences are SGHTA and FQGNSA. V was clipped by 1 base and J by 5 bases, with 17 bases between them. CDR3: CASSLEYGGKTYGYTF. CDR3 DNA sequence: TGTGCCAGCAGCTTAGAATACGGGGGGAAGACTTATGGCTACACCTTC. The entire variable domain, with the rest obtained from reference TRBV7-2 and TRBJ1-2, is as follows: GAGVSQSPSNKVTEKGKDVELRCDPISGHTALYWYRQSLGQGLEFLIYFQGNSAPDKSGLPSDRFSAERTGGSVSTLTIQRTQQEDSAVYLCASSLEYGGKTYGYTFGSGTRLTVV.

The chain employs TRBV19 and TRBJ2-7; maybe TRBD2 (6 bases). Germline V gene sequence: CDR1 LNHDA, CDR2 SQIVND (reference sequence). Trimming pared 5 bases from V and 5 bases from J, leaving 28 bases between. The CDR3 is 18 amino acids. CDR3 sequence: CASSPESPIDGRGHEQYF. CDR3 coding DNA: TGTGCCAGTAGTCCAGAAAGCCCCATCGACGGGCGGGGACACGAGCAGTACTTC.

The chain combines TRBV15 with TRBJ1-2; D possibly corresponds to TRBD1 (6 bases). Germline V gene data show CDR1 as LNHNV and CDR2 as YYDKDF (reference sequence). The CDR3 has 16 residues. The ends were cut back, 0 bases at V and 5 bases at J, with 16 bases in the middle. The CDR3 nucleotides read TGTGCCACCAGCAGAGATCCCACAGGGAGTCGGTATGGCTACACCTTC. Its protein is CATSRDPTGSRYGYTF.

J is TRBJ1-1 and V is TRBV27; maybe TRBD1 (5 bases). This CDR3 contains 14 residues. Looked up from germline, CDR1 is MNHEY and CDR2 is SMNVEV (reference sequence). The V end was cut by 5 bases, the J end by 3 bases, with 13 bases between. The CDR3, as DNA: TGTGCCAGCAGTCCTCTAGTAGGGGACACTGAAGCTTTCTTT. Its translation: CASSPLVGDTEAFF.

This clone was seen once. The chain has TRBV11-2 and TRBJ2-5, with 7 bases lining up with TRBD2. The CDR3 is 15 amino acids. Trimming at V came to 5 bases and at J to 4 bases, leaving 10 bases not matched to a gene. Looked up from germline, CDR1 is SGHAT and CDR2 is FQNNGV. CDR3 residues: CASSRLSGRGETQYF. The CDR3 DNA reads TGTGCCAGCAGCCGATTATCAGGGAGGGGAGAGACCCAGTACTTC.

The rearrangement uses TRBV25-1 and TRBJ1-6; D gene unclear. This CDR3 contains 15 residues. V lost 1 base, J lost 9 bases, and 13 bases lay in between. Germline-derived CDR1 and CDR2 are MGHDK and SYGVNS. The CDR3 coding sequence is TGTGCCAGCAGTGAATCCCTGGGTTTCGGTTCACCCCTCCACTTT. As protein: CASSESLGFGSPLHF.

The sample holds a few counts of this clone. This chain joins TRBV11-3 and TRBJ2-2, with D perhaps TRBD2 (6 bases). The CDR3 length is 12 residues. CDR1 is SGHNT and CDR2 is YENEEA in the germline V gene. Trimming pared 5 bases from V and 5 bases from J, leaving 6 bases between. CDR3 residues: CASSRETGELFF. CDR3 sequence (DNA): TGTGCCAGCAGCCGGGAGACCGGGGAGCTGTTTTTT.

This rearrangement joins TRBV6-5 to TRBJ1-3; tentative D call: TRBD1 (5 bases). This CDR3 is built from 15 residues. The ends were cut back, 2 bases at V and 2 bases at J, with 10 bases in the middle. Germline V lookup: CDR1 MNHEY, CDR2 SVGAGI. In DNA, the CDR3 is TGTGCCAGCAGTTACAACTGGGGGACTGGAAACACCATATATTTT. This gives the protein CASSYNWGTGNTIYF.

CDR3 residues: CATTPEGTGHNEQFF. The CDR3 region has the DNA TGTGCCACCACCCCCGAAGGGACAGGCCACAATGAGCAGTTCTTC. The J gene is TRBJ2-1, the V gene TRBV15, with 8 bases fitting TRBD1. The CDR3 runs to 15 residues. The germline gives CDR1 LNHNV, CDR2 YYDKDF (reference sequence). The V and J ends lost 7 bases and 5 bases, in that order; junction bases with no gene match: 10.

The V gene is TRBV6-5, the J gene TRBJ1-1, with a tentative D call TRBD1 (5 bases). CDR1 MNHEY and CDR2 SVGAGI come from the germline V gene. This CDR3 has 14 residues. V was clipped by 4 bases and J by 0 bases, with 9 bases between them. CDR3 amino acids: CASSWTHLNTEAFF. The CDR3 coding sequence is TGTGCCAGCAGTTGGACACACTTGAACACTGAAGCTTTCTTT.

The J gene is TRBJ1-4, the V gene TRBV7-2, with a possible D match to TRBD1 (6 bases). This CDR3 comprises 14 residues. CDR1 is SGHTA, CDR2 FQGNSA, per germline. Trimming removed 0 bases at V and 7 bases at J, with 9 bases between. For the CDR3, the DNA is TGTGCCAGCAGCTTAGCAGGGGGAATTGAAAAACTGTTTTTT. Its protein is CASSLAGGIEKLFF.

The rearrangement uses TRBV2 and TRBJ2-6; D is uncertain. The CDR3 spans 13 residues. Trimming took 4 bases from V and 0 from J, leaving 1 base between them. CDR1 and CDR2 from the germline V gene are SNHLY and FYNNEI. CDR3 loop: CASSVSGANVLTF. For the CDR3, the DNA is TGTGCCAGCAGTGTCTCTGGGGCCAACGTCCTGACTTTC.

V and J are TRBV7-8 and TRBJ1-1; maybe TRBD1 (5 bases). Germline loops: CDR1 SGHVS, CDR2 FQNEAQ. V was trimmed by 2 bases and J by 4 bases, leaving 11 bases between them. This CDR3 is built from 14 residues. CDR3 nucleotide sequence: TGTGCCAGCAGCTTAACGGGGCGGAGCACTGAAGCTTTCTTT. Amino acid sequence: CASSLTGRSTEAFF.

The chain is built from TRBV20-1 and TRBJ1-1; D ambiguous. The CDR3 sequence is 11 residues long. Trimming left V 6 bases short and J 5 bases short, with 10 bases between. Germline CDR1 and CDR2: DFQATT and SNEGSKA (reference sequence). The CDR3, as DNA: TGCAGTGCAAAGCTGCAAACTGAAGCTTTCTTT. Amino acids: CSAKLQTEAFF.

CDR3 coding DNA: TGTGCCAGCTCACCACCGGCCGGAGGGGAGCAGTACTTC. The encoded protein is CASSPPAGGEQYF. The chain is built from TRBV18 and TRBJ2-7; TRBD2 is a possible D gene (6 bases). Trimming took 0 bases from V and 7 from J, leaving 10 bases between them. The germline gives CDR1 KGHSH, CDR2 LQKENI. The CDR3 is made up of 13 amino acids.

The chain uses TRBV7-9 and TRBJ2-5; 8 bases are a match to TRBD1. From germline, CDR1 is SEHNR and CDR2 FQNEAQ (reference sequence). The V segment lost 4 bases and the J segment 5 bases; nucleotides outside the gene matches: 6. The CDR3 is 14 residues long. CDR3 bases: TGTGCCAGCAGCTCGACAGGGGTTGACGAGACCCAGTACTTC. Translating gives CASSSTGVDETQYF. Complete variable domain (other parts from reference TRBV7-9 and TRBJ2-5): DTGVSQNPRHKITKRGQNVTFRCDPISEHNRLYWYRQTLGQGPEFLTYFQNEAQLEKSRLLSDRFSAERPKGSFSTLEIQRTEQGDSAMYLCASSSTGVDETQYFGPGTRLLVL.

V and J are TRBV5-1 and TRBJ2-1; tentative D call: TRBD2 (5 bases). This CDR3 comprises 13 residues. Germline loops: CDR1 SGHRS, CDR2 YFSETQ. Trimming took 3 bases from V and 6 from J, leaving 10 bases between them. The CDR3 nucleotides are TGCGCCAGCAGCTCACTGGAGGCCAATGAGCAGTTCTTC. Residues: CASSSLEANEQFF.

The chain links TRBV7-9 to TRBJ1-1, with 10 bases lining up with TRBD1. The CDR3 covers 14 residues. The V gene end was trimmed by 6 bases and the J gene end by 1 base; junction bases not matched to a gene: 2. CDR1 SEHNR and CDR2 FQNEAQ come from the germline V gene (reference sequence). In DNA form, the CDR3 reads TGTGCCAGCAGTCGACAGGGGGCGAACACTGAAGCTTTCTTT. This sequence encodes CASSRQGANTEAFF.

The genes are TRBV7-3 and TRBJ2-1, with 11 nucleotides matching TRBD2. This CDR3 is built from 17 residues. The germline V gene encodes CDR1 SGHTA and CDR2 FQGTGA. With V trimmed by 5 bases and J by 1 base, 7 bases remained unmatched. CDR3 sequence: CASSRTSGYQSYNEQFF. The CDR3 bases are TGTGCCAGCAGCCGGACTAGCGGGTACCAATCCTACAATGAGCAGTTCTTC.

This chain links TRBV18 with TRBJ1-1; possible D gene TRBD1, 5 bases. Germline V gene lookup returns CDR1 KGHSH and CDR2 LQKENI. V was trimmed by 3 bases and J by 0 bases, leaving 17 bases between them. The CDR3 contains 17 residues. The CDR3 nucleotides read TGTGCCAGCTCACCTCGTTCAGCCCAGGGTTTGAACACTGAAGCTTTCTTT. As protein: CASSPRSAQGLNTEAFF.

V gene TRBV12-5 combines with J gene TRBJ2-3; no reliable D call. The CDR3 length is 13 residues. V was shortened by 2 bases and J by 7 bases, with 10 bases between the two germline ends. Per germline, CDR1 LGHNT and CDR2 FRNRAP. The CDR3 bases are TGTGCTAGTGGTTTGAGTGGAGTAAATACGCAGTATTTT. Protein sequence: CASGLSGVNTQYF.

This chain links TRBV27 with TRBJ1-1; TRBD1 agrees at 8 bases. Per germline, CDR1 MNHEY and CDR2 SMNVEV (reference sequence). V was clipped by 5 bases and J by 1 base; unmatched bases: 9. The CDR3 is 16 residues long. CDR3 amino acids: CASSPIPGTGNTEAFF. For the CDR3, the DNA is TGTGCCAGCAGTCCTATCCCTGGGACAGGGAACACTGAAGCTTTCTTT.

The CDR3: CASSRSEYEQYF. The CDR3 nucleotides read TGTGCCAGCAGCCGATCGGAGTATGAGCAGTACTTC. The V gene is TRBV7-9, the J gene TRBJ2-7; D ambiguous. This CDR3 comprises 12 residues. V shed 5 bases and J shed 7 bases, with 12 bases lying between them. Germline CDR1 reads SEHNR; CDR2 reads FQNEAQ (reference sequence).